This TCR beta chain appears in the sequencing data of a study of T cells in Graves' hyperthyroidism and ophthalmopathy. Study-level results: Separating ophthalmopathy from stable hyperthyroidism was achieved by a 13 V-J model. Most clonotypes expanded in the thyroid (above 0.001) were also present in blood.

A note on this clonotype: Antigen specificity is unknown.

TCR beta CDR3 region amplification was performed from RNA transcripts. HTBI primers drove first-round RT-PCR of the TCR CDR3. TCRdb analysed the multiplex PCR reads with MiXCR anew, one entry per CDR3 protein. The sample has around 300,000 distinct CDR3 sequences; around 15% are singletons. Sequencing was performed on blood. The receptor was derived from a woman aged 40 to 50 with Graves' hyperthyroidism.

CDR3 in DNA: TGTGCCAGCAGTCCCCTACAGAGGGGCTACACCTTC. Its protein is CASSPLQRGYTF. The chain uses TRBV6-1 and TRBJ1-2, with D unclear. The CDR3 is 12 amino acids. V lost 5 bases and J 8 bases, leaving 12 bases between the germline ends. From germline, CDR1 is MNHNS and CDR2 SASEGT.